The subject of this entry is one TCR beta chain. Other DNA sequences in the same sample also yield this CDR3. The data originate from a study of blood T cell repertoires in COVID-19. This table comes from immunoSEQ multiplex PCR, and its TCRdb copy is limited to in-frame clones, with some not included. Of roughly 410,000 clones in the sample, more than 75% were seen once. V lost 4 bases to trimming and J lost 0 bases, with 5 bases between them. The CDR3 is 13 residues long. Germline V gene sequence: CDR1 SGHRS, CDR2 YFSETQ. This TCR derives from a woman aged 55-70 years with COVID-19, enrolled during active disease. Sequences were obtained from peripheral blood. V gene TRBV5-1 combines with J gene TRBJ1-3; D remains ambiguous. The CDR3 sequence is CASSAGSGNTIYF. The CDR3 DNA reads TGCGCCAGCAGCGCAGGCTCTGGAAACACCATATATTTT.